This T cell receptor beta chain was profiled in a study of radiation and T cells in renal cell carcinoma. Germline V gene sequence: CDR1 MDHEN, CDR2 SYDVKM. With 5 bases removed from V and 6 bases from J, the gap between germline ends came to 17 bases. The CDR3 runs to 15 residues. Using immunoSEQ multiplex PCR, the repertoire was profiled, and TCRdb retains in-frame clones only, with some absent. The table lists approximately 150,000 clones, approximately 86% of them singletons. Sample time point: blood 4 weeks post-SBRT, at nephrectomy. Treatment indicated: 15 Gy SBRT to primary tumor, nephrectomy 4 weeks later. Nephrectomy followed 15 Gy stereotactic body radiation by 4 weeks.

The J gene is TRBJ2-1, the V gene TRBV28, with D maybe TRBD1 (5 bases). This receptor was taken from a woman aged 50 to 60 with renal cell carcinoma. The specimen was blood, collected from a patient whose treatment included radiotherapy and nephrectomy. Here the CDR3 DNA reads TGTGCCAGCAGTGCCCCGTCGGCTCAGGGCAATGAGCAGTTCTTC. Translated: CASSAPSAQGNEQFF.